A single sample is the source of the 26 T cell receptor beta chains below, sequenced in a study of shared clonotypes between healthy human individuals. Data came from immunoSEQ multiplex PCR; TCRdb stores just in-frame clones and leaves some out. The sample yields over 1.4 million clones, roughly 96% seen once. The material sequenced was naive CD4+ T cells sorted from blood. Subset here: CD45RA+ positively selected. The receptors here all came from a man aged 30 to 45 in good health.

This clone was counted once. The chain employs TRBV30 and TRBJ1-3; 9 bases align to TRBD1. Trimming removed 2 bases from V and 4 bases from J; junction bases left unmatched: 6. The CDR3 has 15 residues. The germline V gene has CDR1 GTSNPN and CDR2 SVGIG (reference sequence). In DNA form, the CDR3 reads TGTGCCTGGAGTACTACAGGGGGCAGGGGAAACACCATATATTTT. It is translated as CAWSTTGGRGNTIYF. The variable domain in full, completed from reference TRBV30 and TRBJ1-3, reads SQTIHQWPATLVQPVGSPLSLECTVEGTSNPNLYWYRQAAGRGLQLLFYSVGIGQISSEVPQNLSASRPQDRQFILSSKKLLLSDSGFYLCAWSTTGGRGNTIYFGEGSWLTVV.

The V call is TRBV5-1, the J call TRBJ1-4; 7 bases agree with TRBD1. Per the germline V gene, CDR1 is SGHRS and CDR2 is YFSETQ. The CDR3 runs 16 residues. V was clipped by 2 bases and J by 8 bases; unmatched bases: 12. The CDR3 here is CASSLGPTGTGEKLFF. The CDR3 DNA reads TGCGCCAGCAGCTTAGGGCCGACAGGGACGGGCGAAAAACTGTTTTTT.

This clone was seen only once. Written as DNA, the CDR3 is TGTGCCAGCAGTTTGGACAGAGTCTCCTACGAGCAGTACTTC. Its protein product is CASSLDRVSYEQYF. The rearrangement joins TRBV6-1 to TRBJ2-7; D may be TRBD1 (6 bases). CDR3 length equals 14 residues. CDR1 and CDR2 from the germline V gene are MNHNS and SASEGT. V was cut by 5 bases and J by 0 bases, with 11 bases left in between.

This clone was recorded only once. The chain joins TRBV7-2 to TRBJ2-1; weak D call: TRBD1 (6 bases). In germline, CDR1 is SGHTA, CDR2 FQGNSA. The CDR3 covers 15 residues. Trimming left V 1 base short and J 9 bases short, with 16 bases between. DNA of the CDR3: TGTGCCAGCAGCTTAGATAGGACAGCAATTTTTGAGCAGTTCTTC. Its translation is CASSLDRTAIFEQFF.

This chain links TRBV14 with TRBJ2-5, with unresolved D. The CDR3 is 11 amino acids. Between the trimmed V and J ends, which lost 5 bases and 2 bases, there was a span of 3 bases. Germline CDR1 and CDR2: SGHDN and FVKESK. This CDR3 reads CASSRQETQYF. In DNA form, the CDR3 reads TGTGCCAGCAGCAGACAAGAGACCCAGTACTTC. The full variable domain, completed using reference TRBV14 and TRBJ2-5, is EAGVTQFPSHSVIEKGQTVTLRCDPISGHDNLYWYRRVMGKEIKFLLHFVKESKQDESGMPNNRFLAERTGGTYSTLKVQPAELEDSGVYFCASSRQETQYFGPGTRLLVL.

The chain carries TRBV5-1 and TRBJ2-2, with a tentative D call TRBD1 (6 bases). This CDR3 contains 16 residues. The germline V and J ends were trimmed by 2 bases and 1 base, with 12 bases remaining between them. Looked up from germline, CDR1 is SGHRS and CDR2 is YFSETQ. The CDR3 DNA is TGCGCCAGCAGCTTACTCGGGACACAGAACACCGGGGAGCTGTTTTTT. This codes for CASSLLGTQNTGELFF.

V and J are TRBV29-1 and TRBJ2-3; 7 nucleotides agree with TRBD2. J lost 6 bases, V lost 3 bases, and 9 bases had no gene match. CDR3 length: 14 amino acids. CDR1 and CDR2 (germline): SQVTM, ANQGSEA. The CDR3: CSVEALAVGDTQYF. The DNA of the CDR3 is TGCAGCGTTGAGGCGCTAGCGGTTGGGGATACGCAGTATTTT.

This sequence joins TRBV6-1 and TRBJ1-2; D is undetermined. Trimming took 1 base from V and 4 from J, leaving 13 bases between them. The CDR3 runs to 15 residues. Germline V gene lookup returns CDR1 MNHNS and CDR2 SASEGT. The CDR3 DNA follows: TGTGCCAGCAGTGAAGGCGGAGGGCTGGCCTATGGCTACACCTTC. It codes for CASSEGGGLAYGYTF.

This clone has only one observation. The V gene is TRBV7-6, the J gene TRBJ1-1; 9 positions agree with TRBD1. From germline, CDR1 is SGHVS and CDR2 FNYEAQ. The CDR3 is made up of 15 amino acids. Unmatched junction bases numbered 8, after V lost 5 bases and J lost 4 bases. CDR3 region: CASSAQGAGFTEAFF. CDR3 sequence (DNA): TGTGCCAGCAGCGCACAGGGGGCAGGGTTCACTGAAGCTTTCTTT.

The V call is TRBV5-4, the J call TRBJ2-5, with 8 bases matching TRBD1. This CDR3 is 17 amino acids long. CDR1 and CDR2 from the germline V gene are SGHNT and YYREEE (reference sequence). The V segment lost 0 bases and the J segment 1 base; nucleotides outside the gene matches: 8. This CDR3 is CASSLGLTDRVQETQYF. The CDR3 coding sequence is TGTGCCAGCAGCTTGGGCCTAACGGACAGGGTCCAAGAGACCCAGTACTTC. Complete variable domain (other parts from reference TRBV5-4 and TRBJ2-5): ETGVTQSPTHLIKTRGQQVTLRCSSQSGHNTVSWYQQALGQGPQFIFQYYREEENGRGNFPPRFSGLQFPNYSSELNVNALELDDSALYLCASSLGLTDRVQETQYFGPGTRLLVL.

A word on this clone: The sample has other DNA sequences that encode this CDR3 too. V usage is TRBV5-1 and J usage is TRBJ2-2; no clear D. The CDR3 has 15 residues. Trimming took off 0 bases at V and 2 bases at J, with 8 bases between the two ends. Per the germline V gene, CDR1 is SGHRS and CDR2 is YFSETQ. The CDR3 region has the DNA TGCGCCAGCAGCTTGGCCGGAAGCAACACCGGGGAGCTGTTTTTT. This sequence encodes CASSLAGSNTGELFF.

The chain carries TRBV14 and TRBJ2-1, with 8 bases lining up with TRBD2. V was clipped by 6 bases and J by 0 bases; unmatched bases: 7. Looked up from germline, CDR1 is SGHDN and CDR2 is FVKESK. The CDR3 loop spans 16 amino acids. CDR3 sequence: CASSLAGRSSYNEQFF. In DNA form, the CDR3 reads TGTGCCAGCAGTCTAGCGGGCCGGAGCTCCTACAATGAGCAGTTCTTC.

The V and J genes are TRBV15 and TRBJ2-1; 7 nucleotides agree with TRBD1. The germline V gene has CDR1 LNHNV and CDR2 YYDKDF (reference sequence). This CDR3 is built from 14 residues. The ends lost 3 bases at V and 6 bases at J; junction bases unmatched: 5. The CDR3 DNA is TGTGCCACCAGCAGGCCGGGACAGAGCAATGAGCAGTTCTTC. Its protein product is CATSRPGQSNEQFF.

J is TRBJ1-2 and V is TRBV7-9; unclear D gene. The CDR3 length is 13 residues. Germline CDR1 and CDR2: SEHNR and FQNEAQ (reference sequence). V was trimmed by 6 bases and J by 2 bases, leaving 10 bases between them. The CDR3 sequence is CASRPGLNYGYTF. CDR3 nucleotides: TGTGCCAGCAGACCCGGACTGAACTATGGCTACACCTTC.

J is TRBJ2-5 and V is TRBV7-7; a weak D match, TRBD2 (6 bases). V lost 1 base and J 4 bases, leaving 25 bases between the germline ends. Germline CDR1 and CDR2: SSHAT and FNYEAQ (reference sequence). The CDR3 is 19 amino acids. CDR3 nucleotide sequence: TGTGCCAGCAGCTTAGAGCCGGCGGCAGGGAGGAGATCCGGAGAGACCCAGTACTTC. The encoded protein is CASSLEPAAGRRSGETQYF. Full variable domain (rest looked up from reference TRBV7-7 and TRBJ2-5): GAGVSQSPRYKVTKRGQDVTLRCDPISSHATLYWYQQALGQGPEFLTYFNYEAQPDKSGLPSDRFSAERPEGSISTLTIQRTEQRDSAMYRCASSLEPAAGRRSGETQYFGPGTRLLVL.

V usage is TRBV11-3 and J usage is TRBJ2-7, with D perhaps TRBD1 (6 bases). The CDR3 runs to 14 residues. V shed 2 bases and J shed 6 bases, with 14 bases lying between them. Per germline, CDR1 SGHNT and CDR2 YENEEA. CDR3 loop: CASSLTGYNSEQYF. The CDR3 DNA sequence: TGTGCCAGCAGCTTAACAGGGTATAACAGCGAGCAGTACTTC.

This clone occurred once. The chain employs TRBV9 and TRBJ2-3; TRBD2 is a possible D gene (6 bases). Between the trimmed V and J ends, which lost 0 bases and 1 base, there was a span of 9 bases. The CDR3 extends over 15 amino acids. In germline, CDR1 is SGDLS, CDR2 YYNGEE. The CDR3 DNA sequence: TGTGCCAGCAGCGTAGTTTGGGGGGGCACAGATACGCAGTATTTT. It codes for CASSVVWGGTDTQYF.

V is TRBV7-9 and J is TRBJ1-5; 9 positions match TRBD1. J gave up 4 bases and V 1 base, and 2 bases lay outside the gene matches. The germline V gene encodes CDR1 SEHNR and CDR2 FQNEAQ (reference sequence). CDR3 size: 15 residues. This CDR3 reads CASSLEGTGNQPQHF. The DNA of the CDR3 is TGTGCCAGCAGCTTAGAGGGGACAGGGAATCAGCCCCAGCATTTT.

In this sample, this clone turned up once. The chain uses TRBV28 and TRBJ2-5; D gene uncertain. This CDR3 has 14 residues. Germline-derived CDR1 and CDR2 are MDHEN and SYDVKM. V was clipped by 8 bases and J by 5 bases, with 18 bases between them. Written as DNA, the CDR3 is TGTGCCAGCCGAATAACAAAAACTTGGGAGACCCAGTACTTC. Translating gives CASRITKTWETQYF.

This sequence joins TRBV6-5 and TRBJ2-7; D is uncertain. Trimming removed 7 bases from V and 5 bases from J, with 15 bases in between. Germline V gene sequence: CDR1 MNHEY, CDR2 SVGAGI. The CDR3 is 13 residues long. CDR3 residues: CASTHPVWNEQYF. CDR3 coding DNA: TGTGCCAGCACCCACCCCGTGTGGAACGAGCAGTACTTC.

V and J are TRBV19 and TRBJ1-4, with 7 bases aligning to TRBD1. Germline CDR1 LNHDA, CDR2 SQIVND (reference sequence). Germline trimming cut 5 bases from V and 0 bases from J; bases unmatched to any gene: 6. The CDR3 spans 16 residues. The CDR3 DNA follows: TGTGCCAGTAGTTGGCGGGACAGACCAACTAATGAAAAACTGTTTTTT. Encoded protein: CASSWRDRPTNEKLFF.

The rearrangement joins TRBV2 to TRBJ2-3, with 8 bases lining up with TRBD1. Trimming took 4 bases from V and 2 from J; bases not matched to a gene: 2. The CDR3 runs 14 residues. CDR1 SNHLY and CDR2 FYNNEI come from the germline V gene. CDR3: CASSGDRTTDTQYF. CDR3 DNA: TGTGCCAGCAGTGGGGACAGGACCACAGATACGCAGTATTTT.

The chain combines TRBV28 with TRBJ2-1, with TRBD1 matching 7 bases. The CDR3 totals 17 residues. The ends lost 3 bases at V and 6 bases at J; junction bases unmatched: 14. CDR1 and CDR2 from the germline V gene are MDHEN and SYDVKM. The CDR3 here is CASSFSIHEKGANEQFF. For the CDR3, the DNA is TGTGCCAGCAGTTTTTCGATCCACGAAAAGGGGGCCAATGAGCAGTTCTTC.

The chain uses TRBV6-5 and TRBJ1-1; D gene ambiguous. CDR3 length: 15 residues. Per the germline V gene, CDR1 is MNHEY and CDR2 is SVGAGI. Trimming cost V 2 bases and J 5 bases, with 15 bases left between them. CDR3 coding DNA: TGTGCCAGCAGTTACATCAGAGGGAGTGGGACTGAAGCTTTCTTT. Protein: CASSYIRGSGTEAFF.

This clone was observed a single time. The gene calls are TRBV21-1 and TRBJ1-2. TRBV21-1 is a recognized pseudogene. This CDR3 is 16 amino acids long. This chain's CDR3 is CASSKTGPQANYGYTF. The CDR3 nucleotides read TGTGCCAGCAGCAAAACTGGACCTCAAGCGAACTATGGCTACACCTTC.

This rearrangement joins TRBV5-6 to TRBJ2-7, with D perhaps matching TRBD2 (6 bases). Germline CDR1 SGHDT, CDR2 YYEEEE. The V gene lost 4 bases and the J gene lost 9 bases, with 14 bases spanning the gap. CDR3 length: 12 residues. The CDR3 loop is CASSPQRRGQYF. In nucleotides, the CDR3 is TGTGCCAGCAGCCCTCAGCGGAGGGGGCAGTACTTC.